The clone carrying this TCR beta chain was seen more than once but under ten times. Its target is unknown. CDR1 is MNHEY, CDR2 SMNVEV, per germline (reference sequence). The length of the CDR3 is 13 residues. Between the trimmed V and J ends, which lost 5 bases and 3 bases, there was a span of 10 bases. Attachment of unique molecular identifiers was made to individual cDNA molecules. Via MiXCR, TCRdb re-called the 5' RACE reads, giving one row per CDR3 protein. The repertoire includes about 68,000 distinct CDR3 sequences, 11% of them detected once, and 6.4% sits in the top ten. The data stem from a study of early T cells in non-severe SARS-CoV-2 infection. Study summary: Sequencing targeted bulk RNA from unsorted whole blood, leaving chains unpaired.

The study, taken as a whole, reports: Clonotype matching in VDJdb favored anti-spike CD8 responses and did not capture private and CD4 specificities.

This clonotype was obtained from an adult who was a healthcare worker with PCR-confirmed SARS-CoV-2 infection or an uninfected control (not recorded which). Sequenced input: whole blood. This chain links TRBV27 with TRBJ1-1; D unresolved. The CDR3 protein is CASSPNADTEAFF. The CDR3 coding sequence is TGTGCCAGCAGTCCGAACGCGGACACTGAAGCTTTCTTT.